The sequence of this T cell receptor beta chain was determined in a study of naive and memory T cell subsets. This clonotype was observed a handful of times. Germline V gene sequence: CDR1 MDHEN, CDR2 SYDVKM. The ends lost 5 bases at V and 3 bases at J; junction bases unmatched: 7. This CDR3 has 15 amino acids. Two oligonucleotides, mixed equimolar, formed the beta constant-region primer covering TRBC1 and TRBC2. Four rounds of PCR amplified the ligated cDNA using nested alpha and beta constant-region primers plus SP2. TCRdb ran MiXCR on the UMI-ligation and nested PCR reads and lists one entry per CDR3 protein. Here the sample spans 130,000 or so distinct CDR3 sequences, 35% to 40% being singletons.

The source material was central memory CD4+ T cells from blood. The TCR comes from a human donor in good health. The chain joins TRBV28 to TRBJ2-1; 7 bases align to TRBD2. CDR3 nucleotide sequence: TGTGCCAGCAGTCTTCATCAGCGGGGCTACAATGAGCAGTTCTTC. Protein product: CASSLHQRGYNEQFF.